The 5 T cell receptor beta chains below were found in one sample sequenced in a study of cytomegalovirus exposure and HLA in healthy donors. The PCR used 60 Vbeta and 13 Jbeta primers. TCRdb's copy holds only in-frame clones and misses some; the assay was immunoSEQ multiplex PCR. The sample consists of approximately 170,000 clones, over 80% of them appearing once. The specimen was PBMCs. Source of these receptors: a human donor in good health.

This clone was recorded once. The rearrangement joins TRBV7-9 to TRBJ1-4, with 7 bases identical to TRBD1. Trimming at V came to 5 bases and at J to 0 bases, leaving 3 bases not matched to a gene. CDR3 length equals 15 residues. CDR1 SEHNR and CDR2 FQNEAQ come from the germline V gene (reference sequence). CDR3 DNA: TGTGCCAGCAGCCGGGGGACAGCAACTAATGAAAAACTGTTTTTT. It codes for CASSRGTATNEKLFF.

This chain joins TRBV9 and TRBJ1-2; possibly TRBD1 for D (6 bases). The CDR3 is 13 residues long. V shed 1 base and J shed 5 bases, with 9 bases lying between them. CDR1 and CDR2 from the germline V gene are SGDLS and YYNGEE. The CDR3 spells CASSVNQGYGYTF. DNA for the CDR3: TGTGCCAGCAGCGTAAACCAGGGGTATGGCTACACCTTC.

This clone was counted a single time. The V and J genes are TRBV6-1 and TRBJ1-6; D gene unclear. Trimming removed 8 bases from V and 0 bases from J, with 11 bases in between. CDR3 size: 15 residues. Germline V gene sequence: CDR1 MNHNS, CDR2 SASEGT. CDR3 nucleotides: TGTGCCAGCCAGGTTTCCAGCTCCTATAATTCACCCCTCCACTTT. It codes for CASQVSSSYNSPLHF.

The chain is built from TRBV7-9 and TRBJ1-6, with a weak D call TRBD1 (6 bases). The CDR3 spans 15 residues. Deletions cut 1 base from V and 9 bases from J, with 13 bases between. Germline CDR1 reads SEHNR; CDR2 reads FQNEAQ (reference sequence). CDR3 DNA sequence: TGTGCCAGCAGCTTAGTAGGGCAGGGGCCTTCACCCCTCCACTTT. Protein sequence: CASSLVGQGPSPLHF. Supplemented by reference TRBV7-9 and TRBJ1-6, the full variable domain reads DTGVSQNPRHKITKRGQNVTFRCDPISEHNRLYWYRQTLGQGPEFLTYFQNEAQLEKSRLLSDRFSAERPKGSFSTLEIQRTEQGDSAMYLCASSLVGQGPSPLHFGNGTRLTVT.

V gene TRBV7-9 combines with J gene TRBJ1-2; 7 nucleotides match TRBD1. This CDR3 has 15 amino acids. Trimming cost V 4 bases and J 8 bases; bases outside gene matches: 13. The germline CDR1 and CDR2 sequences are SEHNR and FQNEAQ (reference sequence). The CDR3 DNA follows: TGTGCCAGCAGCTCAGTAGATGACAGGGCGCGCGGCTACACCTTC. It encodes CASSSVDDRARGYTF.